This T cell receptor beta chain was recorded in a study of shared clonotypes between healthy human individuals. CDR1 and CDR2 from the germline V gene are SGHDT and YYEEEE. With V trimmed by 3 bases and J by 4 bases, 4 bases remained unmatched. The CDR3 runs 15 residues. A single count supports this clone. Libraries were prepared by immunoSEQ multiplex PCR; TCRdb keeps only in-frame clonotypes and omits some of them. The sample gives approximately 2.1 million clones, 90% to 95% of which show up once; about 0.37% is in the top ten. The sequence came from a man between 18 and 29 years old in good health. Some clones in this sample may be carry-over from other donors' samples. The chain joins TRBV5-6 to TRBJ2-3; 11 bases match TRBD1. The sequenced sample was naive CD4+ T cells from PBMCs. Stated subset: CD45RA+ positively selected. The CDR3, as DNA: TGTGCCAGCAGCTACGGACAGGGGGCCGCAGATACGCAGTATTTT. This translates into CASSYGQGAADTQYF.